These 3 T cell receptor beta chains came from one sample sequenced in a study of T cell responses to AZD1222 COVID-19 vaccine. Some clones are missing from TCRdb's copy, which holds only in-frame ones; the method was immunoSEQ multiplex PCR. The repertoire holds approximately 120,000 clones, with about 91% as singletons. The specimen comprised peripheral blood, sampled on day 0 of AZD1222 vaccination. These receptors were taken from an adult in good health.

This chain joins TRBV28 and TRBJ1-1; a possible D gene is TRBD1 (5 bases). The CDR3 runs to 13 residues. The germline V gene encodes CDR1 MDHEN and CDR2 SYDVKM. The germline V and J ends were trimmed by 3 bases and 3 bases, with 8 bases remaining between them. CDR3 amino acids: CASSFLGDTEAFF. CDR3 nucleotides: TGTGCCAGCAGTTTTCTGGGGGACACTGAAGCTTTCTTT.

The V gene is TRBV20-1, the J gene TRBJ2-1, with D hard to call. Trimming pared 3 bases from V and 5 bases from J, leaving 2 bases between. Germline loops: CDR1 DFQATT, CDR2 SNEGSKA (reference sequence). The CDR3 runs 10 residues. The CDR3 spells CSASDNEQFF. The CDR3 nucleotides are TGCAGTGCTAGCGACAATGAGCAGTTCTTC.

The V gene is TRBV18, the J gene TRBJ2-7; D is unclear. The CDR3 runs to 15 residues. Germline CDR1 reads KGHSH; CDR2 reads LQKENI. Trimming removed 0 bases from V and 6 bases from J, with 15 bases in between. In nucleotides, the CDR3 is TGTGCCAGCTCACCACCTCTGTCCACAAGCGCCGAGCAGTACTTC. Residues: CASSPPLSTSAEQYF.